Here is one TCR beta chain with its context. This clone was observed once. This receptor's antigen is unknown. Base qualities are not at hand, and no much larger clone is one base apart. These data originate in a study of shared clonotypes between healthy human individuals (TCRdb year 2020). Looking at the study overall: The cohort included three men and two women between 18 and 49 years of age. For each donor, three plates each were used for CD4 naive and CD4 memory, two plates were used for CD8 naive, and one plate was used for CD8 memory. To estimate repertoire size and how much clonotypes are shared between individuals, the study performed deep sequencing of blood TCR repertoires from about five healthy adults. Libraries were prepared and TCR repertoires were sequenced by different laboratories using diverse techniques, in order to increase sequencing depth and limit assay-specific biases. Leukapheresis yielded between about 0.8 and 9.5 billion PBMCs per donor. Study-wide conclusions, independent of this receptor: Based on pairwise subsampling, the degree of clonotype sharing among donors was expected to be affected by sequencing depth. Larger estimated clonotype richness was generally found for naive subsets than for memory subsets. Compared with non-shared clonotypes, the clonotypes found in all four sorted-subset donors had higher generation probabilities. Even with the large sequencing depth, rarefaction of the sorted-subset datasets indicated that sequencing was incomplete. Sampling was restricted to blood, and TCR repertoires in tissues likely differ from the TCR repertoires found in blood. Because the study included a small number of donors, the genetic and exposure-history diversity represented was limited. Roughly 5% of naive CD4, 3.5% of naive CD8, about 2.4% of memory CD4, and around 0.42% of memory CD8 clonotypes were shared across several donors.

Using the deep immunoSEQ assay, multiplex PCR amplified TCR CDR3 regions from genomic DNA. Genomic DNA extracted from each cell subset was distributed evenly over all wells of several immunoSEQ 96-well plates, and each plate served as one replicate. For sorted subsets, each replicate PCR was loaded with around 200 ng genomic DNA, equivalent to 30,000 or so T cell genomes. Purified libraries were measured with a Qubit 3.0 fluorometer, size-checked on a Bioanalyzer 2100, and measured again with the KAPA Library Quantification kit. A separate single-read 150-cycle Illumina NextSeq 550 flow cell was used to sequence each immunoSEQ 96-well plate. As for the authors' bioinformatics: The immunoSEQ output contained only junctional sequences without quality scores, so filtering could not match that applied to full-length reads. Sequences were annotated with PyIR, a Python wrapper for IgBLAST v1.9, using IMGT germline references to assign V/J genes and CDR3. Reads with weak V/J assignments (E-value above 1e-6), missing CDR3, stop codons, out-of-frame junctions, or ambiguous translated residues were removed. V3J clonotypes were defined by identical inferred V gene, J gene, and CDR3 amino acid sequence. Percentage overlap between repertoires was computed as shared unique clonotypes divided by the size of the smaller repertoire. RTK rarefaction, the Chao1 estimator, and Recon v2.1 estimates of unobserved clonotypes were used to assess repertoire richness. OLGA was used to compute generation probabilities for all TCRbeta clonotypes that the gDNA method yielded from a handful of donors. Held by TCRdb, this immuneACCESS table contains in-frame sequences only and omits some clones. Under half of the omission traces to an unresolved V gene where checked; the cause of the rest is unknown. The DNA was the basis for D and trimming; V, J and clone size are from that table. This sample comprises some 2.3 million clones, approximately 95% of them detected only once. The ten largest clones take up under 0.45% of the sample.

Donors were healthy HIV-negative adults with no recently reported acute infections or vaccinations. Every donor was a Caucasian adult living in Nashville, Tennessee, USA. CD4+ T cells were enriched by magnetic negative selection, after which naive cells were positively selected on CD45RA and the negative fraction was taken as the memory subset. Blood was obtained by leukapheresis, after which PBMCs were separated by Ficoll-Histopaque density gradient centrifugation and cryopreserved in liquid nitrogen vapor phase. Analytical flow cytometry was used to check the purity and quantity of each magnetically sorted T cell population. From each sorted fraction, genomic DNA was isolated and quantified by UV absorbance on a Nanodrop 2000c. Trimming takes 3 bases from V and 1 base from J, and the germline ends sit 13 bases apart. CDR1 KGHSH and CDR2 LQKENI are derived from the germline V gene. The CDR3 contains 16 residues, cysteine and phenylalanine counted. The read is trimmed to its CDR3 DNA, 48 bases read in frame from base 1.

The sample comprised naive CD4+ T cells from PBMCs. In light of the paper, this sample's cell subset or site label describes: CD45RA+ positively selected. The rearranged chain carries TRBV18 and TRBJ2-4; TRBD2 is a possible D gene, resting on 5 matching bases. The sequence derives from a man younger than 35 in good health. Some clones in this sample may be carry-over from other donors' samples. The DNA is TGTGCCAGCTCACCCGGGGTTGGAAGGGCCAAAAACATTCAGTACTTC. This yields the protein CASSPGVGRAKNIQYF.